This entry is about one T cell receptor beta chain. Its antigen is undetermined. Relative to the germline gene, one junction end is altered; a read error may explain this. The sample comes from a study of regulatory T cells in long-lasting Graves disease. Findings of the study overall: Persistent disease was characterized by preferential usage of TRBV28, TRBJ1-2 and TRBJ2-5. TCR diversity in persistent Graves' patients was below that of newly diagnosed ones.

The CDR3 is made up of 12 amino acids. Germline V CDR1 and CDR2: SQVTM, ANQGSEA. CDR3 regions were amplified by Arm-PCR using iRepertoire HTBI primers to build TCR beta libraries. TCRdb re-called the multiplex PCR reads through MiXCR, storing one row per CDR3 protein. The sample lists 400,000 or so distinct CDR3 sequences, under 25% seen once, with less than 25% in the top ten. Regarding time point: persistent/refractory GD, antithyroid drugs over 5 years with positive TRAb. After RNA was extracted from PBMCs, the TCR library was made from it. Each patient gave 8.5 to 10 milliliters of EDTA-anticoagulated peripheral blood.

This clonotype originated in a female donor with Graves disease. J is TRBJ2-7 and V is TRBV29-1; D call uncertain. The sequences come from peripheral blood mononuclear cells (PBMCs), collected when the disease was refractory, from a patient treated with antithyroid drugs. The CDR3 here is CSVERGSYEQHF. In DNA form, the CDR3 reads TGCAGCGTTGAGCGCGGCTCCTACGAGCAGCACTTC.